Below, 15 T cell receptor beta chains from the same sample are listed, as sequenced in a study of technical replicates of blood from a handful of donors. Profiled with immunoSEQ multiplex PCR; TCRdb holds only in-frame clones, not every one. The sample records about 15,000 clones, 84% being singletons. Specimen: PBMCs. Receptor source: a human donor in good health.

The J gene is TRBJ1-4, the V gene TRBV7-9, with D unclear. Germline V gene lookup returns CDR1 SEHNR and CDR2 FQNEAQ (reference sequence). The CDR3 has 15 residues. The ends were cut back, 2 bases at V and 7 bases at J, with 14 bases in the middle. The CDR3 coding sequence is TGTGCCAGCAGCTTACTTGGAGATCTCCCTGAAAAACTGTTTTTT. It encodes CASSLLGDLPEKLFF.

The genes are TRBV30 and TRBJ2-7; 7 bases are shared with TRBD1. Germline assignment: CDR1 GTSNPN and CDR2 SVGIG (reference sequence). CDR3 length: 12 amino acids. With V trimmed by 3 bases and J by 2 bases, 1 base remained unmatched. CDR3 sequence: CAWRTGTYEQYF. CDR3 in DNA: TGTGCCTGGAGGACAGGGACCTACGAGCAGTACTTC.

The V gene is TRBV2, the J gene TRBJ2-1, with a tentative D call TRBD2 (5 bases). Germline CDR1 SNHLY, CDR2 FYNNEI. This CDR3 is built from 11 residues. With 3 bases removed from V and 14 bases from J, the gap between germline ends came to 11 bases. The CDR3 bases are TGTGCCAGCAGTGACAGCGGCCTGAAGTTCTTC. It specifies CASSDSGLKFF.

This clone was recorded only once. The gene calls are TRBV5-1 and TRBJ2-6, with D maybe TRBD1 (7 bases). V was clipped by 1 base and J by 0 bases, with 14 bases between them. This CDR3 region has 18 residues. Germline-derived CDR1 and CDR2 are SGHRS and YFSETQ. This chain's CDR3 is CASSLRSRGDSGANVLTF. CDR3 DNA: TGCGCCAGCAGCTTGAGGTCCAGGGGGGACTCTGGGGCCAACGTCCTGACTTTC.

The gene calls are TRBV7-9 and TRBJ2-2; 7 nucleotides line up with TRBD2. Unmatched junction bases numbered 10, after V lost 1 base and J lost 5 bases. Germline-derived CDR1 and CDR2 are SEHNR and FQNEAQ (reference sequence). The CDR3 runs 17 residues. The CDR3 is CASSLEASGQGTGELFF. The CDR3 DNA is TGTGCCAGCAGCTTAGAGGCTAGCGGCCAGGGAACCGGGGAGCTGTTTTTT.

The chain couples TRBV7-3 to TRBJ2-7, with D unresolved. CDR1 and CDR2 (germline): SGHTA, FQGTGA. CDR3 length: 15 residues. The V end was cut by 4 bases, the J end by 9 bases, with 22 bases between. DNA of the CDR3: TGTGCCAGCAGCTGTAAGACGTTGTACTATAAGGCGCAGTACTTC. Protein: CASSCKTLYYKAQYF.

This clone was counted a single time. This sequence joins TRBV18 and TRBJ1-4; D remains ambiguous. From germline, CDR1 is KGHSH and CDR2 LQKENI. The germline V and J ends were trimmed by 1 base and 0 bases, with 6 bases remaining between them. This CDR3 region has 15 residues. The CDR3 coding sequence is TGTGCCAGCTCACCACTCGGGACAACTAATGAAAAACTGTTTTTT. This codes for CASSPLGTTNEKLFF. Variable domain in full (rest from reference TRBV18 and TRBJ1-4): NAGVMQNPRHLVRRRGQEARLRCSPMKGHSHVYWYRQLPEEGLKFMVYLQKENIIDESGMPKERFSAEFPKEGPSILRIQQVVRGDSAAYFCASSPLGTTNEKLFFGSGTQLSVL.

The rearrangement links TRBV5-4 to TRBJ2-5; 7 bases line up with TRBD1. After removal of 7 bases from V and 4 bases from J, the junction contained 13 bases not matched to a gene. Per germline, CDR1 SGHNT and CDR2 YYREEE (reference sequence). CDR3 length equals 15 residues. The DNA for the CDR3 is TGTGCCAGCCCAACAGGGGAGAGTTTTGGAGAGACCCAGTACTTC. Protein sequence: CASPTGESFGETQYF.

The CDR3, as DNA: TGTGCCAGCAGACGGACTAGACACACAGATACGCAGTATTTT. Amino acids: CASRRTRHTDTQYF. The rearrangement joins TRBV6-5 to TRBJ2-3, with 7 positions matching TRBD2. In germline, CDR1 is MNHEY, CDR2 SVGAGI. The length of the CDR3 is 14 residues. The ends lost 6 bases at V and 2 bases at J; junction bases unmatched: 5.

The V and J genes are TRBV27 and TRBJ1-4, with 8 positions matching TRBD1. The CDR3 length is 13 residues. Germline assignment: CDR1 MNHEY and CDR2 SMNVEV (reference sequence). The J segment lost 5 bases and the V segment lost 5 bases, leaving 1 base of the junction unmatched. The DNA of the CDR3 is TGTGCCAGCAGTCGGACAGGGAATGAAAAACTGTTTTTT. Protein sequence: CASSRTGNEKLFF.

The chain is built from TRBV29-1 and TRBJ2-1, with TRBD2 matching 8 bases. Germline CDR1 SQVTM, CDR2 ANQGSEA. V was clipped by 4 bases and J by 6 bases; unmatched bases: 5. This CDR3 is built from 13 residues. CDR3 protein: CSVATSGGNEQFF. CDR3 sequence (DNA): TGCAGCGTTGCTACTAGCGGAGGCAATGAGCAGTTCTTC.

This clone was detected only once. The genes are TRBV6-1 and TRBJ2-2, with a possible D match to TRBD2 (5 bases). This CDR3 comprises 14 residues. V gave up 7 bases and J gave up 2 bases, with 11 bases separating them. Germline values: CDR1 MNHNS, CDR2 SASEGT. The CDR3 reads CASTILENTGELFF. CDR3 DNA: TGTGCCAGCACCATACTAGAAAACACCGGGGAGCTGTTTTTT.

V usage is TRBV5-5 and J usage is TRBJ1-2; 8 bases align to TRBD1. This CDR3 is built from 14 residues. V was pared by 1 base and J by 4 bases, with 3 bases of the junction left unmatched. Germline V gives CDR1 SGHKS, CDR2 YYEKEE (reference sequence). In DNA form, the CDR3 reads TGTGCCAGCAGCTTGACAGGGGGAATCTATGGCTACACCTTC. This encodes CASSLTGGIYGYTF.

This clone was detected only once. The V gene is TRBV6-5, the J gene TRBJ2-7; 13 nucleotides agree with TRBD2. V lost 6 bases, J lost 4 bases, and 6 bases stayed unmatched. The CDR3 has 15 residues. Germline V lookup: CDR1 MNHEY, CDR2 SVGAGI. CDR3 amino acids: CASRGGLAGYYEQYF. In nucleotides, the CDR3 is TGTGCCAGCAGAGGGGGACTAGCGGGATATTACGAGCAGTACTTC.

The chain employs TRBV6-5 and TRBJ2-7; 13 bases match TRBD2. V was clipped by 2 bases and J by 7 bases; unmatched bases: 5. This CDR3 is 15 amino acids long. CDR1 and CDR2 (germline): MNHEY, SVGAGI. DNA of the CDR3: TGTGCCAGCAGTTACGAGGGGACTAGCGGGATTGAGCAGTACTTC. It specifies CASSYEGTSGIEQYF.